The 13 T cell receptor beta chains below come from one sample, sequenced in a study of shared clonotypes between healthy human individuals. The naive CD8 subset, CD45RO-negative cells positively selected for CCR7, excluded terminally differentiated effector memory CD45RA+ cells. Only in-frame clones appear in the TCRdb table, and some are missing; sequencing was by immunoSEQ multiplex PCR. This table holds about 2.1 million clones, 85% to 95% found once. The sample consisted of naive CD8+ T cells from PBMCs. All receptors come from a young man in good health. Some clones in this sample may be carry-over from other donors' samples.

The chain couples TRBV29-1 to TRBJ2-7, with D perhaps matching TRBD1 or TRBD2 (5 bases each). The ends were cut back, 5 bases at V and 3 bases at J, with 20 bases in the middle. The germline V gene has CDR1 SQVTM and CDR2 ANQGSEA. CDR3 length: 15 residues. The CDR3 reads CSVRESLLQGYEQYF. The CDR3 coding sequence is TGCAGCGTTAGGGAGAGCCTATTGCAGGGCTACGAGCAGTACTTC.

The chain combines TRBV29-1 with TRBJ1-2, with D uncertain. Per the germline V gene, CDR1 is SQVTM and CDR2 is ANQGSEA. V lost 5 bases and J lost 0, with 13 bases in between. The CDR3 consists of 14 residues. The CDR3 coding sequence is TGCAGCGTTATACCTACAGCTTCTAACTATGGCTACACCTTC. The encoded protein is CSVIPTASNYGYTF.

The rearrangement uses TRBV4-1 and TRBJ2-7, with TRBD2 matching over 11 bases. Per the germline V gene, CDR1 is MGHRA and CDR2 is YSYEKL. This CDR3 is 16 amino acids long. V shed 4 bases, J shed 6 bases, and the junction held 11 bases outside the gene matches. CDR3 bases: TGCGCCAGCAGCCTAACCGCGACTAGCGGGACCTCCGAGCAGTACTTC. Amino acids: CASSLTATSGTSEQYF.

The V call is TRBV10-3, the J call TRBJ2-1; tentatively, D is TRBD2 (5 bases). With 6 bases removed from V and 5 bases from J, the gap between germline ends came to 20 bases. Per the germline V gene, CDR1 is ENHRY and CDR2 is SYGVKD. The CDR3 has 16 residues. The CDR3 is CAISRWGTRDNNEQFF. In nucleotides, the CDR3 is TGTGCCATCAGCAGATGGGGAACTAGGGATAACAATGAGCAGTTCTTC.

As to this clone: Additional DNA sequences in this sample encode the identical CDR3. The rearrangement links TRBV5-4 to TRBJ1-2; 7 positions match TRBD1. The V and J ends lost 3 bases and 8 bases, in that order; junction bases with no gene match: 4. Germline V gene lookup returns CDR1 SGHNT and CDR2 YYREEE (reference sequence). The CDR3 has 12 amino acids. In DNA form, the CDR3 reads TGTGCCAGCAGCTACAGGGGAGACGGCTACACCTTC. Its protein is CASSYRGDGYTF.

As for this clone: Additional DNA sequences in this sample encode the identical CDR3. The chain employs TRBV28 and TRBJ2-1; 8 bases match TRBD2. Germline V gives CDR1 MDHEN, CDR2 SYDVKM. The trim removed 5 bases at V and 1 base at J, leaving 7 bases unmatched. The CDR3 is 16 residues long. Written as DNA, the CDR3 is TGTGCCAGCAGTCCCCTGGCGGGAGGATCCTACAATGAGCAGTTCTTC. This sequence encodes CASSPLAGGSYNEQFF.

J is TRBJ1-5 and V is TRBV2; 9 nucleotides line up with TRBD1. The CDR3 is 17 residues long. J lost 7 bases, V lost 4 bases, and 14 bases had no gene match. The germline V gene has CDR1 SNHLY and CDR2 FYNNEI. The CDR3 loop reads CASSGTGQGLVIQPQHF. The CDR3 coding sequence is TGTGCCAGCAGTGGGACAGGACAGGGGTTAGTCATCCAGCCCCAGCATTTT.

V usage is TRBV7-9 and J usage is TRBJ2-7; 7 nucleotides line up with TRBD1. V shed 0 bases, J shed 3 bases, and the junction held 17 bases outside the gene matches. CDR1 and CDR2 (germline): SEHNR, FQNEAQ (reference sequence). The CDR3 has 19 residues. CDR3 DNA: TGTGCCAGCAGCTTAGCCCCGGGGACAGACTTTAAGTCAAGCTACGAGCAGTACTTC. This encodes CASSLAPGTDFKSSYEQYF. The variable domain in full, with the rest retrieved from reference TRBV7-9 and TRBJ2-7, is DTGVSQNPRHKITKRGQNVTFRCDPISEHNRLYWYRQTLGQGPEFLTYFQNEAQLEKSRLLSDRFSAERPKGSFSTLEIQRTEQGDSAMYLCASSLAPGTDFKSSYEQYFGPGTRLTVT.

J is TRBJ2-7 and V is TRBV19, with 8 bases matching TRBD1. The length of the CDR3 is 14 residues. Germline V gene lookup returns CDR1 LNHDA and CDR2 SQIVND (reference sequence). After removal of 8 bases from V and 3 bases from J, the junction contained 9 bases not matched to a gene. The DNA of the CDR3 is TGTGCCAGTTCTGACAGGGGAATCAGCTACGAGCAGTACTTC. It yields the protein CASSDRGISYEQYF.

V and J are TRBV30 and TRBJ2-1; 8 nucleotides agree with TRBD2. The CDR3 is 16 residues long. V lost 1 base to trimming and J lost 4 bases; unmatched junction nucleotides: 9. The germline V gene encodes CDR1 GTSNPN and CDR2 SVGIG (reference sequence). The CDR3 DNA sequence: TGTGCCTGGAGTGATAAACTAGCGGAGAAGTACAATGAGCAGTTCTTC. This sequence encodes CAWSDKLAEKYNEQFF.

Remarks on this clone: Compared with germline, one end of the junction differs, possibly owing to a read error. The chain combines TRBV6-1 with TRBJ2-2; D is perhaps TRBD2 (6 bases). The germline CDR1 and CDR2 sequences are MNHNS and SASEGT. The CDR3 has 16 residues. CDR3 in DNA: TGTGCCAGCAGTGTTGGGGTGAGGGAGGTGACCGAGGAGCTGTTTTTT. Protein sequence: CASSVGVREVTEELFF.

This clone was picked up a small number of times. This sample also contains other DNA sequences that code for the same CDR3. The gene calls are TRBV27 and TRBJ1-5, with D tentatively TRBD1 (5 bases). The germline V gene encodes CDR1 MNHEY and CDR2 SMNVEV (reference sequence). V was trimmed by 4 bases and J by 1 base, leaving 8 bases between them. The CDR3 contains 14 residues. The CDR3 spells CASSYGGSNQPQHF. In nucleotides, the CDR3 is TGTGCCAGCAGTTATGGGGGAAGCAATCAGCCCCAGCATTTT.

The CDR3 loop is CASSIPAWAPTYNEQFF. The CDR3 nucleotides are TGTGCCAGTAGTATCCCCGCATGGGCTCCGACCTACAATGAGCAGTTCTTC. The chain employs TRBV19 and TRBJ2-1; D gene uncertain. V lost 3 bases, J lost 2 bases, and 17 bases lay in between. Germline assignment: CDR1 LNHDA and CDR2 SQIVND (reference sequence). This CDR3 comprises 17 residues.